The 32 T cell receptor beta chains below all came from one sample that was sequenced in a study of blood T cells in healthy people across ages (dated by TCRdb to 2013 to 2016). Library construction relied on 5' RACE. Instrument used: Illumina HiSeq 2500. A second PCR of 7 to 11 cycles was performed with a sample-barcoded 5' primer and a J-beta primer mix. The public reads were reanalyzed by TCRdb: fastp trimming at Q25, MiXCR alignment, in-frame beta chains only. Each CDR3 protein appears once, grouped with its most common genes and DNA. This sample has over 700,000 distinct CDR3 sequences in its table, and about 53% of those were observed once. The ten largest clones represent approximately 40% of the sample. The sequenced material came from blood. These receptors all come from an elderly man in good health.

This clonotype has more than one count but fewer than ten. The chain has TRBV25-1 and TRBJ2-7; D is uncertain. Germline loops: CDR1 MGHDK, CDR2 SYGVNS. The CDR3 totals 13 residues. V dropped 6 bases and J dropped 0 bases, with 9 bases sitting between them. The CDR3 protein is CASRGTTSYEQYF. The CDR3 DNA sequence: TGTGCCAGCAGGGGCACCACCTCCTACGAGCAGTACTTC.

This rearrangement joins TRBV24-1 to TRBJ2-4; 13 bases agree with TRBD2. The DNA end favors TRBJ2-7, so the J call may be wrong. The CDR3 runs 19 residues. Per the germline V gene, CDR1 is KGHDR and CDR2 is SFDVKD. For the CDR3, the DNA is TGTGCCACCAGTGATTTGGGACTAGCGGGAGCCTCGGGCCCATACGAGCAGTACTTC. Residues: CATSDLGLAGASGPYEQYF.

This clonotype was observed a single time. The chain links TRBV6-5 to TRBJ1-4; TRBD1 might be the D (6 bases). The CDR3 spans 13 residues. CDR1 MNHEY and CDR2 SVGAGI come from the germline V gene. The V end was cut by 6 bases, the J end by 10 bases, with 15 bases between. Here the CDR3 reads CASRGTSGGKLFF. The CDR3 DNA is TGTGCCAGCAGAGGGACATCTGGGGGAAAACTGTTTTTT.

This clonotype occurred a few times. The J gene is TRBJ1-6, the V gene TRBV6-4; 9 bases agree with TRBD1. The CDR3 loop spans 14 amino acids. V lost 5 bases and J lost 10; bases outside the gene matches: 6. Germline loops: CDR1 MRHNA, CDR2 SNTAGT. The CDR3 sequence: CASSTGQGRSPLHF. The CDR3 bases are TGTGCCAGCAGTACGGGACAGGGAAGGTCACCCCTCCACTTT.

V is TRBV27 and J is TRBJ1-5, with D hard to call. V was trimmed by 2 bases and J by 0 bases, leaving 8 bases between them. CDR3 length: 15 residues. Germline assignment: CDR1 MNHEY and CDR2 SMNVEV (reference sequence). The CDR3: CASSLKGISNQPQHF. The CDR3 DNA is TGTGCCAGCAGTTTAAAGGGAATTAGCAATCAGCCCCAGCATTTT.

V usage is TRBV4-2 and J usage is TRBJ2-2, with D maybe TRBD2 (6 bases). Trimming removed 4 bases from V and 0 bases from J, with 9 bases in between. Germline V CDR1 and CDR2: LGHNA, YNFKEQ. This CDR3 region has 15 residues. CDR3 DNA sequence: TGTGCCAGCAGCCTAGGACTAACGAACACCGGGGAGCTGTTTTTT. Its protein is CASSLGLTNTGELFF.

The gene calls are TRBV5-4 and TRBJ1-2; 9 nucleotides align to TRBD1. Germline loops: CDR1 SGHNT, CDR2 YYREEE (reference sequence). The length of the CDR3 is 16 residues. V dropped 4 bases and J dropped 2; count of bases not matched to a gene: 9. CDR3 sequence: CASSPSPGQGNYGYTF. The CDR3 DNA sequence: TGTGCCAGCAGCCCTAGCCCGGGACAGGGAAACTATGGCTACACCTTC.

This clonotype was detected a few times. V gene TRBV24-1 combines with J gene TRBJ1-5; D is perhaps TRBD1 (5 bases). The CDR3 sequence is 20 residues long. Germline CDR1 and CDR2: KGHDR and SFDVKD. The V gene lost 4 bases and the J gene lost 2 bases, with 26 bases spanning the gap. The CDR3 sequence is CATSDSLAPFRSQGNQPQHF. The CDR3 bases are TGTGCCACCAGTGACTCTTTAGCCCCTTTTCGATCACAGGGCAATCAGCCCCAGCATTTT.

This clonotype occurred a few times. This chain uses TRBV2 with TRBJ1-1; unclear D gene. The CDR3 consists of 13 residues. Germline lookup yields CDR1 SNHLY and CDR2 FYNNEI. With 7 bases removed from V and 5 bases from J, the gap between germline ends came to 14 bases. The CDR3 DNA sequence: TGTGCCAGCACTAATCGGTTGCCTACTGAAGCTTTCTTT. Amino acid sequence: CASTNRLPTEAFF.

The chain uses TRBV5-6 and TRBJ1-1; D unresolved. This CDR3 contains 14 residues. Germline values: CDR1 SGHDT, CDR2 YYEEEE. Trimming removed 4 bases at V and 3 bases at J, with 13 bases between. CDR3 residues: CASSLQAWDTEAFF. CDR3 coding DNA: TGTGCCAGCAGCCTCCAGGCCTGGGACACTGAAGCTTTCTTT.

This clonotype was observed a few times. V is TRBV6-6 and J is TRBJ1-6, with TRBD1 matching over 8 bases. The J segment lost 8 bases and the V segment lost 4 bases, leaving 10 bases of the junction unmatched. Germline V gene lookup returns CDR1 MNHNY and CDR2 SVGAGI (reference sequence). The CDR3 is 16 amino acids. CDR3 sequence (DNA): TGTGCCAGCAGTTCCGTCCAGGGGGCGGAGGATTCACCCCTCCACTTT. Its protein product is CASSSVQGAEDSPLHF.

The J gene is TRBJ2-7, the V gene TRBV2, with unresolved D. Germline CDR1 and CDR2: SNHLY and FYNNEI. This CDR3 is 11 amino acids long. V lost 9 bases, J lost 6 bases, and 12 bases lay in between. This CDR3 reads CASYWVGEQYF. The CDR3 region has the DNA TGTGCCAGTTACTGGGTTGGCGAGCAGTACTTC. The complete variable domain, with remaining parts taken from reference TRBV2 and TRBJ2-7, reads EPEVTQTPSHQVTQMGQEVILRCVPISNHLYFYWYRQILGQKVEFLVSFYNNEISEKSEIFDDQFSVERPDGSNFTLKIRSTKLEDSAMYFCASYWVGEQYFGPGTRLTVT.

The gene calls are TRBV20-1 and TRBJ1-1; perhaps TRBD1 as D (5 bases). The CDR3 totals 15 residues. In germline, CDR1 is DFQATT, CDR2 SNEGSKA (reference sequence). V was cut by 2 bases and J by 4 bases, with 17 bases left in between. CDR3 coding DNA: TGCAGTGCTAGACTAGCCGGGACGGCCAGCACTGAAGCTTTCTTT. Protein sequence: CSARLAGTASTEAFF.

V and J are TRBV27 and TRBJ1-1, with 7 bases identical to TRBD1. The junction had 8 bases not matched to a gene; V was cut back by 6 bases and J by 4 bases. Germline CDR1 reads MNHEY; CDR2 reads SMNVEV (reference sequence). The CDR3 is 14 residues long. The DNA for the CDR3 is TGTGCCAGCAGACTTCAGGGGGTAGGCACTGAAGCTTTCTTT. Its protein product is CASRLQGVGTEAFF.

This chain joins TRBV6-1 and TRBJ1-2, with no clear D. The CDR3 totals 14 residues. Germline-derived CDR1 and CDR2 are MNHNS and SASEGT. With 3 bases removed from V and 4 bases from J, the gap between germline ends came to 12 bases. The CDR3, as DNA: TGTGCCAGCAGTGAGAGAGAGATCGGCTATGGCTACACCTTC. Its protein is CASSEREIGYGYTF.

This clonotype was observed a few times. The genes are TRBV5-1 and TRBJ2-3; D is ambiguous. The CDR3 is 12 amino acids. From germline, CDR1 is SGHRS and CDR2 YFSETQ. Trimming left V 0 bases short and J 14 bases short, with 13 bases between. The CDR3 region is CASSLEVGYAYF. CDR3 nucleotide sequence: TGCGCCAGCAGCTTGGAGGTGGGATACGCGTATTTT.

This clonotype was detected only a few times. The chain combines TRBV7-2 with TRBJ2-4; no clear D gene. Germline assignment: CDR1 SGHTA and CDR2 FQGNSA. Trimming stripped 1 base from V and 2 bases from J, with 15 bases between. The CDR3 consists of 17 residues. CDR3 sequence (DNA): TGTGCCAGCAGCTTAGGGGTAGGCCGCCTAACCAAAAACATTCAGTACTTC. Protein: CASSLGVGRLTKNIQYF. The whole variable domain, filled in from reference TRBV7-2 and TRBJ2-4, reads GAGVSQSPSNKVTEKGKDVELRCDPISGHTALYWYRQSLGQGLEFLIYFQGNSAPDKSGLPSDRFSAERTGGSVSTLTIQRTQQEDSAVYLCASSLGVGRLTKNIQYFGAGTRLSVL.

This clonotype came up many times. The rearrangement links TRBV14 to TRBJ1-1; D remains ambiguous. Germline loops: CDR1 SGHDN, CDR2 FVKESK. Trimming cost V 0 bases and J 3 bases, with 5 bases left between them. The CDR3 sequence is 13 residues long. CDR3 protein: CASSQDGYTEAFF. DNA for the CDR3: TGTGCCAGCAGCCAAGATGGGTACACTGAAGCTTTCTTT.

CDR3 in amino acids: CASSLAGQISGANVLTF. The DNA of the CDR3 is TGCGCCAGCAGCTTGGCCGGACAGATCTCTGGGGCCAACGTCCTGACTTTC. The chain recombines TRBV5-1 with TRBJ2-6; perhaps TRBD1 as D (6 bases). Trimming stripped 0 bases from V and 0 bases from J, with 10 bases between. CDR3 length: 17 amino acids. Germline values: CDR1 SGHRS, CDR2 YFSETQ.

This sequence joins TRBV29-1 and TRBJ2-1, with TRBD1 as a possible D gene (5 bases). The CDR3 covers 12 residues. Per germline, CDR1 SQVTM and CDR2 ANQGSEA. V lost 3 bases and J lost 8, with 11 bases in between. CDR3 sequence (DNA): TGCAGCGTTGAGGGCCAGGGTGATGAGCAGTTCTTC. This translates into CSVEGQGDEQFF.

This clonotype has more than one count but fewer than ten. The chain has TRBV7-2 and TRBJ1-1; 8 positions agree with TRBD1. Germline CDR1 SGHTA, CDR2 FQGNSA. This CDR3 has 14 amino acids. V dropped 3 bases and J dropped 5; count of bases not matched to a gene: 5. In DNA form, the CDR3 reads TGTGCCAGCAGCTTGGACAGGGTCGAGACTGAAGCTTTCTTT. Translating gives CASSLDRVETEAFF.

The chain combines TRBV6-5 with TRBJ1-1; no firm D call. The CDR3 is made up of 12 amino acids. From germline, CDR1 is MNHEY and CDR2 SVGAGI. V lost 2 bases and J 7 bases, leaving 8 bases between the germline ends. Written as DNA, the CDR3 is TGTGCCAGCAGTTACGTGGGGAGTGAAGCTTTCTTT. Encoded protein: CASSYVGSEAFF.

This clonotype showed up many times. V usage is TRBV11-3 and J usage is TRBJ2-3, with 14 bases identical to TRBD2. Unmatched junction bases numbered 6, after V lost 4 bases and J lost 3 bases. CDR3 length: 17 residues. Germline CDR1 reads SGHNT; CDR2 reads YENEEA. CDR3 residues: CASSSGTSGRATDTQYF. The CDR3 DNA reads TGTGCCAGCAGCTCCGGGACTAGCGGGAGAGCGACAGATACGCAGTATTTT.

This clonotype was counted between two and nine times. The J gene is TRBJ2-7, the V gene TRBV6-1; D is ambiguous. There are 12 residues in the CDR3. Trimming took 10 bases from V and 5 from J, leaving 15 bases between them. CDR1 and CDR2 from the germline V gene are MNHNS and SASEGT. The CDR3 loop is CATEMNRDEQYF. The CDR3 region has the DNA TGTGCCACCGAGATGAACAGAGACGAGCAGTACTTC.

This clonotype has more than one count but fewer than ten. For the CDR3, the DNA is TGTGCCACCCAAGCGCGGACAGGGAACTATGGCTACACCTTC. This encodes CATQARTGNYGYTF. The V call is TRBV10-3, the J call TRBJ1-2, with TRBD1 matching 8 bases. The trim removed 10 bases at V and 2 bases at J, leaving 9 bases unmatched. In germline, CDR1 is ENHRY, CDR2 SYGVKD. The CDR3 contains 14 residues.

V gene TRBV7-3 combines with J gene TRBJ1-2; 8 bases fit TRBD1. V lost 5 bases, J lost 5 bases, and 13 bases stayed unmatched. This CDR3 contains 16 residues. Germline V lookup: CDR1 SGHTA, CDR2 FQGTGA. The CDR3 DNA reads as TGTGCCAGCAGCGATACCGGGACAGGTTTTAGTTATGGCTACACCTTC. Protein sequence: CASSDTGTGFSYGYTF.

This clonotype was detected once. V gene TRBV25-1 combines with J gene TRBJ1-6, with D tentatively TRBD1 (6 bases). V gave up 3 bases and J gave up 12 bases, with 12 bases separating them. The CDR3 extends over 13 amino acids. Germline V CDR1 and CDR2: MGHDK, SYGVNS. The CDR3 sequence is CASSDQGREPLHF. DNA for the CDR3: TGTGCCAGCAGTGATCAGGGGCGGGAACCCCTCCACTTT. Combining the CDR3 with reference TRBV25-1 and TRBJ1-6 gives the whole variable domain EADIYQTPRYLVIGTGKKITLECSQTMGHDKMYWYQQDPGMELHLIHYSYGVNSTEKGDLSSESTVSRIRTEHFPLTLESARPSHTSQYLCASSDQGREPLHFGNGTRLTVT.

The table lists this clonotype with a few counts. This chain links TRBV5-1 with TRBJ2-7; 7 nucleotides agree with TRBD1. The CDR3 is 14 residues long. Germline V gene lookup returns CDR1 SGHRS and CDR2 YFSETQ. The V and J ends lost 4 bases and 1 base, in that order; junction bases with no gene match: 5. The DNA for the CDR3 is TGCGCCAGCAGCGGATCGACAGGGTCCTACGAGCAGTACTTC. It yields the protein CASSGSTGSYEQYF.

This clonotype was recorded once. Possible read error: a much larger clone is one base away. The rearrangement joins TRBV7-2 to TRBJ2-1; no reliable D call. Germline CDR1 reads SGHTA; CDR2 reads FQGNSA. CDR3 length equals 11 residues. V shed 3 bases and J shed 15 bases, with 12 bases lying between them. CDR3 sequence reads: CASSFRWELFF. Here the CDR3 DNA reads TGTGCCAGCAGCTTCCGGTGGGAACTGTTCTTC.

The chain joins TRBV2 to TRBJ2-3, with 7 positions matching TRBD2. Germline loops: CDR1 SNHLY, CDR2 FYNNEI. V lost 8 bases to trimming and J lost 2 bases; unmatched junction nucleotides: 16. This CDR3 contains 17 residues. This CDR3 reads CASPTLGFSGTTDTQYF. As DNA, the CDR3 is TGTGCCAGCCCTACCCTTGGGTTCAGCGGGACCACAGATACGCAGTATTTT.

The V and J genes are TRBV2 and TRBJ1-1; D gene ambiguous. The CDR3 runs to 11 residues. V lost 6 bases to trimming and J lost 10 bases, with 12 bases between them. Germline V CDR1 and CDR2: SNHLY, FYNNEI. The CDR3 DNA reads TGTGCCAGCAGGGTCAATAACGGAGCTTTCTTT. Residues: CASRVNNGAFF.

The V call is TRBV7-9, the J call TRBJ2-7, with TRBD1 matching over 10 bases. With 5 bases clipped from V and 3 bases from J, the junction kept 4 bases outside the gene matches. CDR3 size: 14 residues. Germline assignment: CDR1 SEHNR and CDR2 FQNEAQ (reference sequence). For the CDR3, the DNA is TGTGCCAGCAGCGCAGGACAGGGGGGCTACGAGCAGTACTTC. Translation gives CASSAGQGGYEQYF.